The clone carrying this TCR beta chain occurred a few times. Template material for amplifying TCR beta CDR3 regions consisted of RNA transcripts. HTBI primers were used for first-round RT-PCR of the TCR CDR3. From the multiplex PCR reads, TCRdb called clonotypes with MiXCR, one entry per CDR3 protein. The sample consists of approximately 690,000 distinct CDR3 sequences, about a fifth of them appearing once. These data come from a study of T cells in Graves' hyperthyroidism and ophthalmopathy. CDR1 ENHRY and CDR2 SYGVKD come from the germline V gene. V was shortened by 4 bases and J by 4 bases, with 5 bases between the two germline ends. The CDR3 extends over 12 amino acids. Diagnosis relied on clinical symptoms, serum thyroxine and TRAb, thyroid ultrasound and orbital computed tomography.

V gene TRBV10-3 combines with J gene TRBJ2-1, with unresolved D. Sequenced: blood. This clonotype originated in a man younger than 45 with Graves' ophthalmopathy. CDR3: CAISANYNEQFF. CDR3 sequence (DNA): TGTGCCATCAGTGCAAATTACAATGAGCAGTTCTTC.